The clone carrying this T cell receptor (beta chain) occurred many times. Losses at the gene ends were 3 bases for V and 6 bases for J; bases not matched to a gene: 17. From germline, CDR1 is SQVTM and CDR2 ANQGSEA. The CDR3 is 17 residues long. Sequencing libraries for TCR beta were prepared with iRepertoire HTBI primers and Arm-PCR of CDR3 regions. MiXCR, applied by TCRdb to the multiplex PCR reads, yields one record per CDR3 protein. The table includes about 540,000 distinct CDR3 sequences, approximately 15% detected once. The data were taken from a study of regulatory T cells in long-lasting Graves disease. The time point was: newly diagnosed GD, antithyroid drugs for less than 3 months. PBMCs provided the RNA from which the TCR library was made. Another study also made use of these data, one on T cells in Graves' hyperthyroidism and ophthalmopathy.

Source: peripheral blood mononuclear cells (PBMCs), taken at new diagnosis, from a patient treated with antithyroid drugs. The genes are TRBV29-1 and TRBJ1-2; the match to TRBD1 covers 9 bases. This sequence was found in a man younger than 45 with Graves disease. The CDR3 nucleotides read TGCAGCGTTGATGTTCTGGACAGGGGAGAGGGAGAAGATGGCTACACCTTC. It is translated as CSVDVLDRGEGEDGYTF.